The entry below gives a single T cell receptor (beta chain) sequence along with its context. Its antigen is not known. These data come from a study of T cells in Graves' hyperthyroidism and ophthalmopathy. Study findings and constraints: Ophthalmopathy onset followed model prediction by a median roughly six months. Separating ophthalmopathy from stable hyperthyroidism was achieved by a 13 V-J model.

The study based diagnoses on clinical symptoms, serum thyroxine and TRAb, thyroid ultrasound and orbital computed tomography. PBMCs were collected from an approximately 9.3 ml volume of fresh peripheral blood. RNA transcripts provided the source from which TCR beta CDR3 regions were amplified. An initial round of RT-PCR targeting the TCR CDR3 relied on the HTBI primer set. TCRdb used MiXCR to reprocess the multiplex PCR reads, holding one entry per CDR3 protein. The profile shows a few hundred thousand distinct CDR3 sequences, roughly 16% of them singletons. The germline V gene encodes CDR1 SGHRS and CDR2 YFSETQ. Trimming cost V 5 bases and J 2 bases; bases outside gene matches: 5. The CDR3 is 14 residues long.

This receptor was taken from a woman aged 25 to 39 with Graves' ophthalmopathy. V and J are TRBV5-1 and TRBJ1-2; the match to TRBD1 covers 8 bases. Material for sequencing was blood. The CDR3 DNA sequence: TGCGCCAGCAGTGCGGGGACAGGCAACTATGGCTACACCTTC. It specifies CASSAGTGNYGYTF.